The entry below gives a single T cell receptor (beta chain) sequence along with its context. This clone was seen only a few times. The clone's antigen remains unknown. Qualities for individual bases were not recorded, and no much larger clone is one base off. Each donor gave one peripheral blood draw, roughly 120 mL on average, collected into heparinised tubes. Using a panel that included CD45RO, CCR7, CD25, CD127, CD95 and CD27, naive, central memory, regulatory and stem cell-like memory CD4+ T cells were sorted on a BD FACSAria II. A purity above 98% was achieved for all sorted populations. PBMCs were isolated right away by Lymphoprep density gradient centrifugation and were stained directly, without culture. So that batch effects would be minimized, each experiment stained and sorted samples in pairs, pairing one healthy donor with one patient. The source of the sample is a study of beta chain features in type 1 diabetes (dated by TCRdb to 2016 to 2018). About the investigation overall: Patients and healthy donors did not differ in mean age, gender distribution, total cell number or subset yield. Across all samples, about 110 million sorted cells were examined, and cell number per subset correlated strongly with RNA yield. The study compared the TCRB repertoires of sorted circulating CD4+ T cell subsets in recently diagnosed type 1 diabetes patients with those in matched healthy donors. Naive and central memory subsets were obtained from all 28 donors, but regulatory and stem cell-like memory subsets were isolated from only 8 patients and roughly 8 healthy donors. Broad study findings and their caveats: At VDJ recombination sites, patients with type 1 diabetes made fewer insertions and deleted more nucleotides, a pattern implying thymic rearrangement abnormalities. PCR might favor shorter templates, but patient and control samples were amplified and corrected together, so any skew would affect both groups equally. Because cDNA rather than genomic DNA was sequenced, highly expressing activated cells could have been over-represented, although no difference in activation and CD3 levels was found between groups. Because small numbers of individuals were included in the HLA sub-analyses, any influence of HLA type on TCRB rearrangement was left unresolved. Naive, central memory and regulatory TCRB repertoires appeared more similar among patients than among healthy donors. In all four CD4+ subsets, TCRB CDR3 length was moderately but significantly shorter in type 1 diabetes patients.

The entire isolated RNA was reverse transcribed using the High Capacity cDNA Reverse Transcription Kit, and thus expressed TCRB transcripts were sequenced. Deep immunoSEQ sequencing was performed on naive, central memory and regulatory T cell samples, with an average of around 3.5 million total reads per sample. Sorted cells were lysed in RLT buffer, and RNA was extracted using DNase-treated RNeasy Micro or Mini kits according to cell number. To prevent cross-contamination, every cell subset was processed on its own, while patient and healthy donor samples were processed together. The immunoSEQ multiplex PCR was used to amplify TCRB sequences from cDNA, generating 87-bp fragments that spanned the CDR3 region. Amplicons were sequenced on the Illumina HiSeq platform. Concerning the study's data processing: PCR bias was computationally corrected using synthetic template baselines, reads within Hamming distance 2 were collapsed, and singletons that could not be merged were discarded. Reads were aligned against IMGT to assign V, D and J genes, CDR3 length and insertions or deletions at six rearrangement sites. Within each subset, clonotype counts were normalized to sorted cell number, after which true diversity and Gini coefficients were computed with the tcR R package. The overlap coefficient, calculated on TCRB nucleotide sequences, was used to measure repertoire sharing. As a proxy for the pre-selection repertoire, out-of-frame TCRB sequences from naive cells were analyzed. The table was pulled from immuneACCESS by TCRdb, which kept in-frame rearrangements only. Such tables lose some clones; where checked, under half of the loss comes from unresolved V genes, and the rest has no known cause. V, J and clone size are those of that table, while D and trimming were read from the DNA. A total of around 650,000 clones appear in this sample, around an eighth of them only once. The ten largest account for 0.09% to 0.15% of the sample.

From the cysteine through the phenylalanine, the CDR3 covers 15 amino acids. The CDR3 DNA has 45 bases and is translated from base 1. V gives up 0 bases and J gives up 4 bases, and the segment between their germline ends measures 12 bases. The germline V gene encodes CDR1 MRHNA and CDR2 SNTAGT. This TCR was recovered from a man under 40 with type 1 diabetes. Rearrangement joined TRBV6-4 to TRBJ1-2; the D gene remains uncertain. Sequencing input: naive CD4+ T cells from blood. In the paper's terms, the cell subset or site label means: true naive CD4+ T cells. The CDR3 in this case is CASSDSGGTGYGYTF. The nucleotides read TGTGCCAGCAGTGACTCGGGTGGTACGGGCTATGGCTACACCTTC.